These T cell receptor beta chains were read from a single sample in a study of T cell responses to AZD1222 COVID-19 vaccine. Profiling relied on immunoSEQ multiplex PCR, and the TCRdb table lists in-frame clones only, not all of them. The table shows some 150,000 clones, with about nine tenths occurring only once. The sequences come from peripheral blood, collected on day 0 of MenACWY control vaccination. The receptor set was obtained from an adult in good health. Each CDR3 is given with its conserved first and last residue. Fields, in order: J gene, D gene, clone size, V gene, CDR3 protein, CDR3 DNA. D genes are given only for firm matches. Clone size is stated in some rows and not others, as once, few, many or a class when expanded.

>TRBJ1-6|NA|NA|TRBV27
CASSLLGHNSPLHF
TGTGCCAGCAGTTTATTGGGACATAATTCACCCCTCCACTTT
>TRBJ2-2|TRBD2|NA|TRBV6-5
CASSYIREAGELFF
TGTGCCAGCAGTTACATCCGGGAGGCCGGGGAGCTGTTTTTT
>TRBJ2-2|NA|NA|TRBV19
CASSKGGLNTGELFF
TGTGCCAGTAGCAAGGGGGGGCTAAACACCGGGGAGCTGTTTTTT
>TRBJ1-1|NA|NA|TRBV7-8
CASSLRGGRDTEAFF
TGTGCCAGCAGCTTACGTGGGGGAAGAGACACTGAAGCTTTCTTT
>TRBJ2-3|TRBD1|NA|TRBV5-4
CASRGQGRSPDTQYF
TGTGCCAGCAGGGGACAGGGACGGAGCCCAGATACGCAGTATTTT
>TRBJ1-6|NA|NA|TRBV3-1/TRBV3-2
CASSHVRETSPLHF
TGTGCCAGCAGCCATGTCAGGGAAACGTCACCCCTCCACTTT
>TRBJ2-7|NA|NA|TRBV18
CASSPQAGAGEQYF
TGTGCCAGCTCACCACAGGCAGGGGCCGGCGAGCAGTACTTC
>TRBJ1-2|NA|NA|TRBV5-8
CASSYLLYGYTF
TGTGCCAGCAGCTACCTCCTCTATGGCTACACCTTC
>TRBJ1-2|NA|NA|TRBV30
CAWSEPSAYGYTF
TGTGCCTGGAGCGAACCTTCCGCCTATGGCTACACCTTC
>TRBJ2-3|TRBD1|NA|TRBV11-2
CASSQDRGDTQYF
TGTGCCAGCAGCCAGGACAGGGGGGATACGCAGTATTTT
>TRBJ1-1|NA|NA|TRBV6-5
CASSYDRLTEAFF
TGTGCCAGCAGTTACGACAGGCTGACTGAAGCTTTCTTT
>TRBJ2-1|NA|NA|TRBV19
CASSLDASSYNEQFF
TGTGCCAGTAGTCTCGACGCAAGCTCCTACAATGAGCAGTTCTTC
>TRBJ1-2|NA|NA|TRBV5-5
CASSATPNYGYTF
TGTGCCAGCAGCGCCACCCCGAACTATGGCTACACCTTC
>TRBJ1-1|NA|few|TRBV6-5
CASRGWGGEAFF
TGTGCCAGCAGAGGTTGGGGGGGGGAAGCTTTCTTT
>TRBJ2-1|TRBD2|NA|TRBV20-1
CSASVGLAGNEQFF
TGCAGTGCTAGTGTGGGACTAGCGGGCAATGAGCAGTTCTTC
>TRBJ1-5|TRBD1|once|TRBV6-5
CASSLRGREPQHF
TGTGCCAGCAGCCTCAGGGGGCGGGAGCCCCAGCATTTT
>TRBJ1-4|NA|NA|TRBV5-1
CASSLVGTENEKLFF
TGCGCCAGCAGCTTGGTTGGGACCGAGAATGAAAAACTGTTTTTT
>TRBJ1-2|NA|NA|TRBV12-3/TRBV12-4
CARLKTVNYGYTF
TGTGCCAGACTAAAGACAGTTAACTATGGCTACACCTTC
>TRBJ2-3|NA|NA|TRBV5-1
CASSPQASTDTQYF
TGCGCCAGCAGCCCTCAGGCCAGCACAGATACGCAGTATTTT
>TRBJ1-1|TRBD1|NA|TRBV5-5
CASSPRQGEPNTEAFF
TGTGCCAGCAGTCCCAGACAGGGGGAACCGAACACTGAAGCTTTCTTT
>TRBJ1-2|NA|NA|TRBV27
CASSFTRTDYGYTF
TGTGCCAGCAGCTTTACACGGACAGACTATGGCTACACCTTC
>TRBJ1-1|NA|NA|TRBV6-5
CASSSLGSGGHEAFF
TGTGCCAGCAGTTCCTTGGGGAGTGGGGGCCACGAAGCTTTCTTT
>TRBJ1-4|NA|NA|TRBV5-1
CASSLGTGNEKLFF
TGCGCCAGCAGCTTGGGGACGGGTAATGAAAAACTGTTTTTT
>TRBJ1-5|NA|few|TRBV6-1
CASSEHPGQGNQPQHF
TGTGCCAGCAGTGAACACCCCGGGCAGGGCAATCAGCCCCAGCATTTT
>TRBJ1-2|NA|NA|TRBV7-9
CASSLGAFDGYTF
TGTGCCAGCAGTCTCGGGGCCTTCGATGGCTACACCTTC
>TRBJ1-1|TRBD1|NA|TRBV5-1
CASSGTTGVNTEAFF
TGCGCCAGCAGCGGGACGACAGGGGTGAACACTGAAGCTTTCTTT
>TRBJ2-2|TRBD2|NA|TRBV4-3
CASSRIAGGPPGELFF
TGCGCCAGCAGCCGAATTGCGGGAGGGCCTCCCGGGGAGCTGTTTTTT